This T cell receptor beta chain stems from a study of PD-L1 blockade in urothelial cancer. Time point indicated: peripheral blood 6 weeks after treatment start. Germline CDR1 MDHEN, CDR2 SYDVKM. V dropped 3 bases and J dropped 7 bases, with 12 bases sitting between them. This CDR3 region has 13 residues. Assay used: immunoSEQ multiplex PCR; TCRdb lists only in-frame clones, some missing. The sample consists of about 130,000 clones, about 84% of them appearing once. The sequencing used PBMCs, collected around atezolizumab (anti-PD-L1) treatment. The origin of this receptor is a man aged 45-60 years with urothelial cancer. J is TRBJ1-1 and V is TRBV28; D not certain. The CDR3, as DNA: TGTGCCAGCAGTTTGACGGCCCGAGGTGAAGCTTTCTTT. Protein product: CASSLTARGEAFF.